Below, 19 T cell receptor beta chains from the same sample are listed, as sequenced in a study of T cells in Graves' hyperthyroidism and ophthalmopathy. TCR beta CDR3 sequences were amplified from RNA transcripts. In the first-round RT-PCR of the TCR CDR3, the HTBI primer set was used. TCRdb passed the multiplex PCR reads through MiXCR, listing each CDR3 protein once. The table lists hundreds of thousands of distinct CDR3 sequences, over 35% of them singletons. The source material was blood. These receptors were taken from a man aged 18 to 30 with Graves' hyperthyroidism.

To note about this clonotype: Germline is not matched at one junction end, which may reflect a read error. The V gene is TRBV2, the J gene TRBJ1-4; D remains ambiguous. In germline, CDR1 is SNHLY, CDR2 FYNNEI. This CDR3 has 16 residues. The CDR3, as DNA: TGTGCCAGCAGGGACCAGAAGGGCCGAGGAAATGAAATACTGTTTTTT. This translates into CASRDQKGRGNEILFF.

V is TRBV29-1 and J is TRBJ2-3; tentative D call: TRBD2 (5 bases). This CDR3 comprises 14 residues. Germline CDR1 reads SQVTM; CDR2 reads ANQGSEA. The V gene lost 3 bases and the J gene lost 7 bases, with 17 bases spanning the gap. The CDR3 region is CSVESGLADNTQYF. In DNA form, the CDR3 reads TGCAGCGTTGAGAGCGGATTAGCTGATAATACGCAGTATTTT.

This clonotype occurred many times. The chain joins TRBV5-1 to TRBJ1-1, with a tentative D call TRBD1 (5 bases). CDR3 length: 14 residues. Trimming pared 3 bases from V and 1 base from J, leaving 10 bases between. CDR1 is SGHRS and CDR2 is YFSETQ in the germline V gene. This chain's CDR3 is CASSWGGKNTEAFF. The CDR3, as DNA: TGCGCCAGCAGCTGGGGGGGTAAGAACACTGAAGCTTTCTTT.

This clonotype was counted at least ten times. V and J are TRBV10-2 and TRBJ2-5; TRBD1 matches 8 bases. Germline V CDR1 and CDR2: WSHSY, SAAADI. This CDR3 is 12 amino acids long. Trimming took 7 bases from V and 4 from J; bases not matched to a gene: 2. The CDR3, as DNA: TGCGCCAGCACAGGGGGCTTAGAGACCCAGTACTTC. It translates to CASTGGLETQYF.

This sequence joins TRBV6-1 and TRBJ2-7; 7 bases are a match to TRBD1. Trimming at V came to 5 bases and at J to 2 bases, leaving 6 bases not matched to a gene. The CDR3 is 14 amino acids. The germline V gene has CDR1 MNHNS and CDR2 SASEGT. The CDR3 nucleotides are TGTGCCAGCAGTCGCCAGGGGGAACCCTACGAGCAGTACTTC. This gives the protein CASSRQGEPYEQYF.

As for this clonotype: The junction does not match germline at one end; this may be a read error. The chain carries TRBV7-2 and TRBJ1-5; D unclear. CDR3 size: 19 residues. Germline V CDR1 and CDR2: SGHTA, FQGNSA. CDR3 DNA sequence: TGCGCCAGCAGCCCGCATTCTCAGCCGGGAGGCGGGAGCAATCAGCCCCAGCATTTT. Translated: CASSPHSQPGGGSNQPQHF.

CDR3 sequence reads: CASSLDPGADEQYF. Here the CDR3 DNA reads TGTGCCAGCAGCTTAGATCCGGGGGCCGACGAGCAGTACTTC. The V call is TRBV7-8, the J call TRBJ2-7; D may be TRBD1 or TRBD2 (6 bases each). Germline V gene sequence: CDR1 SGHVS, CDR2 FQNEAQ. The CDR3 is made up of 14 amino acids. Trimming took off 1 base at V and 5 bases at J, with 12 bases between the two ends.

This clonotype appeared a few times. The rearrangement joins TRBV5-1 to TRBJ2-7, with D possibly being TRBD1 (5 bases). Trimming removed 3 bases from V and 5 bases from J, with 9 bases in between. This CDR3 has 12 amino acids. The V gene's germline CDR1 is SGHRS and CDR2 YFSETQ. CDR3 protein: CASSWEGDEQYF. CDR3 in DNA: TGCGCCAGCAGCTGGGAAGGGGACGAGCAGTACTTC.

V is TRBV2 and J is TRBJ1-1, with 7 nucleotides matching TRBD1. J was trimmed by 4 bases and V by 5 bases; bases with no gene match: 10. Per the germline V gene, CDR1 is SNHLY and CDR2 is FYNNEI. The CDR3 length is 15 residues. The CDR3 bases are TGTGCCAGCAGTAACCCAATGACAGGGTCCACTGAAGCTTTCTTT. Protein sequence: CASSNPMTGSTEAFF.

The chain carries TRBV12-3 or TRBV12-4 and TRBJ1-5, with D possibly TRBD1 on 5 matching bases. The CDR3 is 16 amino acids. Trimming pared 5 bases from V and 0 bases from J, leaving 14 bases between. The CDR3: CASSPAGALSNQPQHF. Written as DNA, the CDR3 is TGTGCCAGCAGTCCTGCCGGGGCGCTTAGCAATCAGCCCCAGCATTTT.

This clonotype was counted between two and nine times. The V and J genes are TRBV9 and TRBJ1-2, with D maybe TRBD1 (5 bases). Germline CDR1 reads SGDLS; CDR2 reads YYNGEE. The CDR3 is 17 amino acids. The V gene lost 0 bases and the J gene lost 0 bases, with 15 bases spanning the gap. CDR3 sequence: CASSVEGKTEANYGYTF. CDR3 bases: TGTGCCAGCAGCGTAGAGGGGAAGACTGAAGCTAACTATGGCTACACCTTC.

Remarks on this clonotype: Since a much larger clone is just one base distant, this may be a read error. The CDR3 here is CSERTGETQCF. CDR3 sequence (DNA): TGCAGCGAACGGACAGGGGAGACCCAGTGCTTC. The chain joins TRBV29-1 to TRBJ2-5, with 9 bases identical to TRBD1. The CDR3 extends over 11 amino acids. Germline CDR1 and CDR2: SQVTM and ANQGSEA.

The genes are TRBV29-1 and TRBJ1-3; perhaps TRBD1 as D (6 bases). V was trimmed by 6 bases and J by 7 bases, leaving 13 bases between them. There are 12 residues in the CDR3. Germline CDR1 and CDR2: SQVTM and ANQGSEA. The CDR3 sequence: CSVRTVQNTIYF. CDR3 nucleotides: TGCAGCGTGCGGACAGTCCAGAACACCATATATTTT.

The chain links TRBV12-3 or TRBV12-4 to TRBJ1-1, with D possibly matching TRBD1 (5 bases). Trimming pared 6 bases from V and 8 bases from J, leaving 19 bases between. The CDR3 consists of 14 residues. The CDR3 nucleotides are TGTGCCAGCAGCCCTACTTGGACGGGACCAGAAGCTTTCTTT. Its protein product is CASSPTWTGPEAFF.

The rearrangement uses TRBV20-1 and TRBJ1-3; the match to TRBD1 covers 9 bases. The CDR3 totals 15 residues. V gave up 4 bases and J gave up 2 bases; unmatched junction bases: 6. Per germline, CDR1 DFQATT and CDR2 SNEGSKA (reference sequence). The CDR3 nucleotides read TGCAGTGCTACACAGGGGGCAGGTGCTGGAAACACCATATATTTT. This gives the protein CSATQGAGAGNTIYF.

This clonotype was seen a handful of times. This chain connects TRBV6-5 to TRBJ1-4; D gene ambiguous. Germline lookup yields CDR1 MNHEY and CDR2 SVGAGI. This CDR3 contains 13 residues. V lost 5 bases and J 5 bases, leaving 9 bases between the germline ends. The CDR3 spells CASSEVRNEKLFF. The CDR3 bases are TGTGCCAGCAGTGAGGTCCGGAATGAAAAACTGTTTTTT.

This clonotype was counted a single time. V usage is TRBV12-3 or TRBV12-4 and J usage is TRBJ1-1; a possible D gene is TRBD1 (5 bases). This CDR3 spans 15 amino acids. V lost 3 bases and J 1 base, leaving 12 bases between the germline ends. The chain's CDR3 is CASSFFPGRNTEAFF. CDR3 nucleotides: TGTGCCAGCAGTTTTTTCCCAGGGAGGAACACTGAAGCTTTCTTT.

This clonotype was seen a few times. DNA of the CDR3: TGTGCCAGCAGCGTAAATCCCGAGTCCACCGGGGAGCTGTTTTTT. Amino acid sequence: CASSVNPESTGELFF. This sequence joins TRBV9 and TRBJ2-2, with D unclear. The CDR3 is 15 amino acids. Trimming took 1 base from V and 4 from J, leaving 11 bases between them. Germline V CDR1 and CDR2: SGDLS, YYNGEE.

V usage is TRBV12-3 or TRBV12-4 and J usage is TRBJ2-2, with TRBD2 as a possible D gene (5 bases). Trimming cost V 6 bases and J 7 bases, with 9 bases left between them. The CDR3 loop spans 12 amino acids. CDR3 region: CASSGADGELFF. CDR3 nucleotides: TGTGCCAGCAGCGGAGCGGACGGGGAGCTGTTTTTT.